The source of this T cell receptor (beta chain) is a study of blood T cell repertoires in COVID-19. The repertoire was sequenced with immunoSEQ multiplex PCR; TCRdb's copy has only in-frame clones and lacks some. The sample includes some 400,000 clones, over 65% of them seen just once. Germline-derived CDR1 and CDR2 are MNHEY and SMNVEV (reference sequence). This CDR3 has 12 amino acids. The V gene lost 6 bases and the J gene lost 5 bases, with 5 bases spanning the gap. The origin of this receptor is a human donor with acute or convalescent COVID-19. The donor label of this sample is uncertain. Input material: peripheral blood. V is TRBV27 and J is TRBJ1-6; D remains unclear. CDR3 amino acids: CASSRHNSPLHF. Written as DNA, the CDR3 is TGTGCCAGCAGCCGTCATAATTCACCCCTCCACTTT.